Presented here are 27 T cell receptor beta chains from one specimen sequenced in a study of CXCR3-negative and CXCR3-positive naive CD8 T cells. General study points: Hydrophobicity of TRB CDR3s was greater in CXCR3-positive naive cells than in CXCR3-negative naive cells.

For these receptors, no antigen is known. UMI-labeled 5' RACE yielded the TRB cDNA libraries. TCRdb reprocessed the 5' RACE reads, with one entry per CDR3 protein and no DNA. This table holds over 95,000 distinct CDR3 sequences. The sample taken for sequencing was naive CXCR3+ CD8+ T cells from blood. Subset defined: CD45RO-CCR7+CD27+CD95- naive CD8+ T cells expressing CXCR3 (TNR3+). These receptors came from a human donor in good health. Some clones in this sample may be carry-over from other donors' samples.

The chain carries TRBV4-1 and TRBJ2-7; with no DNA, the TCRdb D assignment of TRBD1 cannot be verified. This CDR3 is built from 12 residues. Germline CDR1 reads MGHRA; CDR2 reads YSYEKL. The CDR3 sequence is CASSGTGLEQYF.

The chain links TRBV7-8 to TRBJ2-1. The CDR3 runs 11 residues. Germline V lookup: CDR1 SGHVS, CDR2 FQNEAQ. CDR3: CASSLAWEQFF.

This rearrangement joins TRBV4-3 to TRBJ2-7; TCRdb's D gene call, TRBD2, goes unchecked for lack of DNA. CDR3 length equals 14 residues. Germline lookup yields CDR1 LGHNA and CDR2 YSLEER. CDR3 protein: CASSQDSAGYEQYF.

The rearrangement uses TRBV7-9 and TRBJ2-3; TCRdb selects TRBD2, and the lack of DNA leaves this call unchecked. The CDR3 is 14 amino acids. From germline, CDR1 is SEHNR and CDR2 FQNEAQ (reference sequence). CDR3 residues: CASSLVGSGDTQYF.

The rearrangement uses TRBV4-1 and TRBJ2-7; TCRdb picks TRBD1, but there is no DNA to check that call. CDR1 is MGHRA and CDR2 is YSYEKL in the germline V gene. CDR3 length equals 16 residues. The CDR3 loop reads CASSQDVGQGAHEQYF.

The J gene is TRBJ2-3, the V gene TRBV7-9; the TCRdb call, TRBD2, lacks DNA for checking. The CDR3 sequence is 16 residues long. CDR1 is SEHNR and CDR2 is FQNEAQ in the germline V gene (reference sequence). The CDR3 is CASSLPSSLSTDTQYF. The variable domain in full, with the rest retrieved from reference TRBV7-9 and TRBJ2-3, is DTGVSQNPRHKITKRGQNVTFRCDPISEHNRLYWYRQTLGQGPEFLTYFQNEAQLEKSRLLSDRFSAERPKGSFSTLEIQRTEQGDSAMYLCASSLPSSLSTDTQYFGPGTRLTVL.

The V and J genes are TRBV19 and TRBJ2-3. The germline V gene encodes CDR1 LNHDA and CDR2 SQIVND (reference sequence). This CDR3 has 15 amino acids. CDR3 amino acids: CASSLLALSTDTQYF.

The rearrangement uses TRBV3-1 and TRBJ2-1; there is no DNA to check the TCRdb D call of TRBD2. The CDR3 runs 15 residues. In germline, CDR1 is LGHDT, CDR2 YNNKEL (reference sequence). The CDR3 sequence: CASSQPRGGDNEQFF.

The chain recombines TRBV4-3 with TRBJ2-3; TCRdb indicates TRBD1, and absent DNA this call remains unverified. Germline CDR1 LGHNA, CDR2 YSLEER. This CDR3 spans 16 amino acids. The CDR3 is CASSQDISGGYDTQYF.

The rearrangement joins TRBV6-5 to TRBJ1-1. Germline V gene data show CDR1 as MNHEY and CDR2 as SVGAGI. The length of the CDR3 is 13 residues. This CDR3 reads CASSYNGNTEAFF.

The rearrangement joins TRBV28 to TRBJ2-1. The CDR3 spans 17 residues. Germline CDR1 MDHEN, CDR2 SYDVKM. CDR3 region: CASSLSLSGSGYNEQFF.

This chain joins TRBV11-2 and TRBJ1-2; TCRdb reports TRBD1, a call that lacks DNA to check it against. Germline CDR1 is SGHAT and CDR2 is FQNNGV. This CDR3 region has 13 residues. CDR3 protein: CASSLTVVYGYTF.

The CDR3 spells CASSSDSELDTQYF. The rearrangement uses TRBV7-9 and TRBJ2-3; TCRdb calls TRBD1, which cannot be checked without DNA. The germline V gene has CDR1 SEHNR and CDR2 FQNEAQ (reference sequence). This CDR3 has 14 residues.

CDR3 in amino acids: CASSLRAISHNEQFF. The chain employs TRBV27 and TRBJ2-1. Germline V gene lookup returns CDR1 MNHEY and CDR2 SMNVEV (reference sequence). The CDR3 loop spans 15 amino acids.

The chain has TRBV29-1 and TRBJ2-7; with no DNA, the TCRdb D assignment of TRBD2 cannot be verified. CDR1 and CDR2 from the germline V gene are SQVTM and ANQGSEA. This CDR3 has 14 amino acids. CDR3 in amino acids: CSVEDSARGDEQYF.

The chain recombines TRBV6-6 with TRBJ1-5. The CDR3 covers 14 residues. Per the germline V gene, CDR1 is MNHNY and CDR2 is SVGAGI (reference sequence). The CDR3 spells CASSYGVTNQPQHF.

The chain has TRBV5-1 and TRBJ1-2. The CDR3 extends over 14 amino acids. CDR1 and CDR2 (germline): SGHRS, YFSETQ. CDR3 loop: CASSQRTQVYGYTF. Based on the CDR3 plus reference TRBV5-1 and TRBJ1-2, the full variable domain is KAGVTQTPRYLIKTRGQQVTLSCSPISGHRSVSWYQQTPGQGLQFLFEYFSETQRNKGNFPGRFSGRQFSNSRSEMNVSTLELGDSALYLCASSQRTQVYGYTFGSGTRLTVV.

J is TRBJ2-7 and V is TRBV28; TCRdb's D call of TRBD2 is untestable without DNA. CDR3 length: 14 amino acids. Germline-derived CDR1 and CDR2 are MDHEN and SYDVKM. The chain's CDR3 is CASSPPLTLGEQYF.

J is TRBJ2-6 and V is TRBV7-6; TCRdb indicates TRBD1, and absent DNA this call remains unverified. The germline V gene has CDR1 SGHVS and CDR2 FNYEAQ. The CDR3 has 18 residues. CDR3: CASSPLEAPGSGANVLTF.

The chain carries TRBV9 and TRBJ2-1; the D gene TCRdb calls, TRBD2, cannot be checked with no DNA. This CDR3 spans 16 amino acids. The germline gives CDR1 SGDLS, CDR2 YYNGEE. The CDR3 region is CASSGDRGNLYNEQFF.

The chain uses TRBV27 and TRBJ1-2; the TRBD1 assignment by TCRdb is unverifiable without DNA. Germline CDR1 and CDR2: MNHEY and SMNVEV (reference sequence). The CDR3 runs 13 residues. This CDR3 is CASSPAGNYGYTF.

The chain links TRBV29-1 to TRBJ2-7; lacking DNA, the TRBD2 call made by TCRdb goes unchecked. The CDR3 totals 17 residues. From germline, CDR1 is SQVTM and CDR2 ANQGSEA. CDR3 amino acids: CSVEVGEVTGNSYEQYF.

The chain links TRBV12-3 or TRBV12-4 to TRBJ1-1; TCRdb's assignment of TRBD1 cannot be checked, as there is no DNA. This CDR3 is 14 amino acids long. The CDR3 protein is CASRGGQGGAEAFF.

The chain is built from TRBV15 and TRBJ2-1; absent DNA, TCRdb's TRBD2 call cannot be checked. Germline CDR1 LNHNV, CDR2 YYDKDF (reference sequence). The CDR3 covers 14 residues. The CDR3 protein is CATRGSLDSDEQFF.

The chain couples TRBV9 to TRBJ2-1; TCRdb's assignment of TRBD2 cannot be checked, as there is no DNA. CDR3 length: 16 amino acids. The germline CDR1 and CDR2 sequences are SGDLS and YYNGEE. CDR3 sequence reads: CASSGGRSATGDEQFF.

The V and J genes are TRBV4-3 and TRBJ2-2; the TRBD1 assignment by TCRdb is unverifiable without DNA. Per the germline V gene, CDR1 is LGHNA and CDR2 is YSLEER. The CDR3 is made up of 15 amino acids. CDR3 protein: CASSQGPTNTGELFF.

This rearrangement joins TRBV6-2 or TRBV6-3 to TRBJ2-1; absent DNA, TCRdb's TRBD1 call cannot be checked. Germline V gives CDR1 MNHEY, CDR2 SVGEGT. The CDR3 spans 13 residues. The CDR3 reads CAIQDRGLNEQFF.